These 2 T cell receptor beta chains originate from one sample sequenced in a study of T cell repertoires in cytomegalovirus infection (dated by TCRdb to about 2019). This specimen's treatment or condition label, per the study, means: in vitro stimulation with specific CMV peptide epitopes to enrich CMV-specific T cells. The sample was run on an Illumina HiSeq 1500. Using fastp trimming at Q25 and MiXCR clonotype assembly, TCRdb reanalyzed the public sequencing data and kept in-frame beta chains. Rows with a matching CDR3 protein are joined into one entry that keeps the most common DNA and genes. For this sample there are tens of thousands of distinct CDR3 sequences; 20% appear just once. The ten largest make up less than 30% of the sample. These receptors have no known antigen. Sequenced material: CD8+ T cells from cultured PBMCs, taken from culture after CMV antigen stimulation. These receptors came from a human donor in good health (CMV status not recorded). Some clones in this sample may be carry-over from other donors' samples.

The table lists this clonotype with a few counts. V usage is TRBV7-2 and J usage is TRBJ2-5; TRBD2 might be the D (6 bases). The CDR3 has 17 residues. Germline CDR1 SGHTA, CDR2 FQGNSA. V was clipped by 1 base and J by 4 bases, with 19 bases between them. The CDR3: CASSLDGIFAGRETQYF. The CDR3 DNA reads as TGTGCCAGCAGCTTAGATGGCATTTTCGCGGGACGAGAGACCCAGTACTTC.

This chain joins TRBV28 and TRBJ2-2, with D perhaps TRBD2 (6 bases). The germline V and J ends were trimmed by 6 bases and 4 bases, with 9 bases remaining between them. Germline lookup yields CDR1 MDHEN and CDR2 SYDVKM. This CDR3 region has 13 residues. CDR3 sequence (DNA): TGTGCCAGCAGGGGACTCCTCACCGGGGAGCTGTTTTTT. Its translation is CASRGLLTGELFF.